Sequencing of this T cell receptor beta chain was carried out in a study of identical twins. The study's findings and limits: Beta clonotypes that were abundant in cord blood contained fewer insertions, a pattern absent from memory repertoires. Findings came from cross-sectional statistics, without long-term follow-up of donors. Low generation-probability sequences were in excess among twin-shared out-of-frame alpha sequences.

With respect to this clonotype: No antigen is known for it.

Per the germline V gene, CDR1 is SGHTA and CDR2 is FQGNSA. This CDR3 comprises 15 residues. V was cut by 5 bases and J by 8 bases, with 16 bases left in between. A single record per CDR3 protein comes from TCRdb applying MiXCR to the 5' RACE reads. The sample records a few hundred thousand distinct CDR3 sequences, roughly 13% being singletons. These data also featured in a second study, about yellow fever vaccine responses in identical twins.

J is TRBJ1-6 and V is TRBV7-2; possibly TRBD1 for D (5 bases). Sequencing used CD4+ T cells sorted from blood. This clonotype was sampled from a woman younger than 35 in good health. As DNA, the CDR3 is TGTGCCAGCAGCCCACGGTGGGGAGGGGATTCACCCCTCCACTTT. Residues: CASSPRWGGDSPLHF.